This TCR beta chain was recorded in a study of human T cells and chemical hapten exposure. CDR3 length equals 14 residues. Germline V gene data show CDR1 as GTSNPN and CDR2 as SVGIG (reference sequence). The junction had 4 bases not matched to a gene; V was cut back by 3 bases and J by 1 base. Via MiXCR, TCRdb re-called the RACE reads, giving one row per CDR3 protein. Among roughly 45,000 distinct CDR3 sequences listed, 9.3% were seen once. This clonotype was seen ten or more times. Sample time point: patch test 1, 2 weeks after DPC sensitization. Specified treatment: therapeutic diphenylcyclopropenone sensitization with weekly scalp DPC. Patch tests were applied only after blood draws. Unfractionated whole blood yielded total RNA.

J is TRBJ2-3 and V is TRBV30, with 7 bases aligning to TRBD1. This sequence was found in a woman aged 50 to 65 with alopecia areata. Some clones in this sample may be carry-over from other donors' samples. The specimen was whole blood, collected in connection with sensitization to the hapten diphenylcyclopropenone (DPC). The CDR3 reads CAWRWGTGTDTQYF. The CDR3 DNA is TGTGCCTGGAGGTGGGGGACAGGCACAGATACGCAGTATTTT.